A single sample gave rise to the 2 T cell receptor beta chains below, sequenced in a study of molecular identifiers for immune sequencing clone quantification. TCRdb reprocessed the PCR reads via MiXCR and lists one record per CDR3 protein. The profile shows more than 70,000 distinct CDR3 sequences, around 23% of them singletons. The material sequenced was naive CD8+ T cells from blood, with Jurkat cell RNA spiked in. Stated subset: FACS-sorted CD8+CD4-CCR7+CD45RA+ naive T cells. The receptors derive from a human donor in good health. Some libraries in this study had Jurkat cell RNA spiked in.

This clonotype was observed a few times. The V and J genes are TRBV7-9 and TRBJ2-1, with a weak D call TRBD2 (5 bases). The CDR3 runs 13 residues. The germline V and J ends were trimmed by 1 base and 12 bases, with 13 bases remaining between them. Germline CDR1 and CDR2: SEHNR and FQNEAQ (reference sequence). The CDR3 DNA reads TGTGCCAGCAGCTTAGGGGGAGATGATGGGCAGTTCTTC. Its protein is CASSLGGDDGQFF. The whole variable domain, filled in from reference TRBV7-9 and TRBJ2-1, reads DTGVSQNPRHKITKRGQNVTFRCDPISEHNRLYWYRQTLGQGPEFLTYFQNEAQLEKSRLLSDRFSAERPKGSFSTLEIQRTEQGDSAMYLCASSLGGDDGQFFGPGTRLTVL.

This clonotype was seen repeatedly, ten times or more. J is TRBJ2-3 and V is TRBV27, with 9 bases lining up with TRBD1. The CDR3 sequence is 15 residues long. Germline CDR1 reads MNHEY; CDR2 reads SMNVEV (reference sequence). Losses at the gene ends were 6 bases for V and 0 bases for J; bases not matched to a gene: 4. The CDR3 bases are TGTGCCAGCAGGGACAGGGGCCTTAGCACAGATACGCAGTATTTT. Encoded protein: CASRDRGLSTDTQYF.